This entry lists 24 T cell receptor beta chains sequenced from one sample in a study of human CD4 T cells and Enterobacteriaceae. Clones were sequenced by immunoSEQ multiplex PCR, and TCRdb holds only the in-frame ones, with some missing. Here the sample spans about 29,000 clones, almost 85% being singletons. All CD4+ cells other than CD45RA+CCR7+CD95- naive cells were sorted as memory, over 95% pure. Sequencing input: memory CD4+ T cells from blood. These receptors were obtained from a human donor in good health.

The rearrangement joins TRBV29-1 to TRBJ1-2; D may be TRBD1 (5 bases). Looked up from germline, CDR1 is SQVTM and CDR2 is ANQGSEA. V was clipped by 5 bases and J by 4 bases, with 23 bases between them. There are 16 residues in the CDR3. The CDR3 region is CSVPYEERGAGYGYTF. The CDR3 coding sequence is TGCAGCGTTCCGTATGAGGAAAGGGGAGCGGGCTATGGCTACACCTTC.

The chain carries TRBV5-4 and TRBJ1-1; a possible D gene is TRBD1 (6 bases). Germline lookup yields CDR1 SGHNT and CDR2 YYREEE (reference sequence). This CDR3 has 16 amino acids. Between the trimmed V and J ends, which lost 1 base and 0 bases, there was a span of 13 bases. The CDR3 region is CASSLPPGAVNTEAFF. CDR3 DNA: TGTGCCAGCAGCTTGCCCCCAGGGGCTGTGAACACTGAAGCTTTCTTT.

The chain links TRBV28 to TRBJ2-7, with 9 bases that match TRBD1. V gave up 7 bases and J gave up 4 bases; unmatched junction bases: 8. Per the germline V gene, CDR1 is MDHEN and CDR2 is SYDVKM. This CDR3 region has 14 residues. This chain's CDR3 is CASTPTTGGYEQYF. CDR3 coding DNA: TGTGCCAGCACTCCGACGACAGGGGGTTACGAGCAGTACTTC.

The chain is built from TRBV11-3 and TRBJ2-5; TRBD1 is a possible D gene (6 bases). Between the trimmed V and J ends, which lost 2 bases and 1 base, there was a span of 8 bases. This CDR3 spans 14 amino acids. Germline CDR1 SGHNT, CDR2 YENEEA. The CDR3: CASSLQGPQETQYF. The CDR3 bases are TGTGCCAGCAGCTTACAGGGGCCCCAAGAGACCCAGTACTTC.

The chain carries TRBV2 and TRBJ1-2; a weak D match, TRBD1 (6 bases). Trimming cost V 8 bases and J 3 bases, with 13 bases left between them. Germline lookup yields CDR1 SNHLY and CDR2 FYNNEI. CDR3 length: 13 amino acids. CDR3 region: CASQTGGDYGYTF. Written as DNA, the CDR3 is TGTGCCAGCCAAACTGGGGGCGACTATGGCTACACCTTC.

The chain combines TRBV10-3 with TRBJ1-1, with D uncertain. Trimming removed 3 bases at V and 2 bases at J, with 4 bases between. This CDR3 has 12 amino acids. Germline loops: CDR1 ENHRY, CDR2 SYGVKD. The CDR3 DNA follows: TGTGCCATCAGTGACGGAAACACTGAAGCTTTCTTT. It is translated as CAISDGNTEAFF.

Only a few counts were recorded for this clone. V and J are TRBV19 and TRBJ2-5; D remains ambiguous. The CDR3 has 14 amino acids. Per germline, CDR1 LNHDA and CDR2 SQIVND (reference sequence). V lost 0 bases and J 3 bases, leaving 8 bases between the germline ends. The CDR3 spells CASSIDLGKETQYF. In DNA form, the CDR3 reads TGTGCCAGTAGTATAGATCTAGGGAAAGAGACCCAGTACTTC.

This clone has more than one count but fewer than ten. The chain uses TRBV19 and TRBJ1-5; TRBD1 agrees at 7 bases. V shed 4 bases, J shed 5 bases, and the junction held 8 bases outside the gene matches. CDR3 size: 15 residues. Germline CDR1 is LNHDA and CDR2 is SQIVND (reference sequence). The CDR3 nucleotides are TGTGCCAGTAGTAAGGCAGACAGGGTGGATCAGCCCCAGCATTTT. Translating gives CASSKADRVDQPQHF.

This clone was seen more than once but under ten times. The CDR3 DNA follows: TGCGCCAGCGCCGGAGATACGCAGTATTTT. Protein sequence: CASAGDTQYF. The rearrangement links TRBV5-1 to TRBJ2-3; D gene ambiguous. This CDR3 is built from 10 residues. Germline values: CDR1 SGHRS, CDR2 YFSETQ. V lost 7 bases, J lost 5 bases, and 5 bases lay in between.

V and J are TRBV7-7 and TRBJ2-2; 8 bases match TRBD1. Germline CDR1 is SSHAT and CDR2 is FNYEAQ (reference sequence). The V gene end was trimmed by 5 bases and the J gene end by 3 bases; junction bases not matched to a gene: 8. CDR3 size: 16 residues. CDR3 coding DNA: TGTGCCAGCAGCCCGCGGACAGGGTGGGACACCGGGGAGCTGTTTTTT. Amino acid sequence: CASSPRTGWDTGELFF.

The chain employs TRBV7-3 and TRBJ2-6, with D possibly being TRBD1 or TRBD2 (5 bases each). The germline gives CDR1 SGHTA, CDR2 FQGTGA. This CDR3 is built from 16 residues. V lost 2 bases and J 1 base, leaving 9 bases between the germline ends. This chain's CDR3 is CASSLGWGSGANVLTF. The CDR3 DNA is TGTGCCAGCAGCTTAGGGTGGGGGTCTGGGGCCAACGTCCTGACTTTC.

CDR3 DNA: TGTGCCAGCAGCTTAATCCAGGGCCAACCTGGGGCCAACGTCCTGACTTTC. Amino acids: CASSLIQGQPGANVLTF. This chain joins TRBV11-2 and TRBJ2-6, with TRBD1 as a possible D gene (5 bases). Trimming removed 2 bases from V and 2 bases from J, with 13 bases in between. From germline, CDR1 is SGHAT and CDR2 FQNNGV. The length of the CDR3 is 17 residues.

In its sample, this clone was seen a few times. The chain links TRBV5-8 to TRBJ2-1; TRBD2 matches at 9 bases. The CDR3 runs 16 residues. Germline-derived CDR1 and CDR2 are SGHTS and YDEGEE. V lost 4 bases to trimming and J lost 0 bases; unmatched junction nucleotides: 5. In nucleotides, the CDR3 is TGTGCCAGCAGCCCCTTTAGCGGGAGCTCCTACAATGAGCAGTTCTTC. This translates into CASSPFSGSSYNEQFF.

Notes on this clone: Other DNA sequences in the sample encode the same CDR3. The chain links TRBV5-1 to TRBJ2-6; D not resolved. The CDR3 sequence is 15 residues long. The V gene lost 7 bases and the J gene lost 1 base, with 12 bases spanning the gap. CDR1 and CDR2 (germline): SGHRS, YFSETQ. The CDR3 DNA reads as TGCGCCAGCTCCTTCGGCACTTCTGGGGCCAACGTCCTGACTTTC. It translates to CASSFGTSGANVLTF. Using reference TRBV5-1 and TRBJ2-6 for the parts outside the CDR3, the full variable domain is KAGVTQTPRYLIKTRGQQVTLSCSPISGHRSVSWYQQTPGQGLQFLFEYFSETQRNKGNFPGRFSGRQFSNSRSEMNVSTLELGDSALYLCASSFGTSGANVLTFGAGSRLTVL.

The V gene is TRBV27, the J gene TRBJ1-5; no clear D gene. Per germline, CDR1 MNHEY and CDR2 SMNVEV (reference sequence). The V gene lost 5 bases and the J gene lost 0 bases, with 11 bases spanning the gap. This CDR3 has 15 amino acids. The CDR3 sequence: CASSPNYDSNQPQHF. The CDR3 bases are TGTGCCAGCAGTCCCAACTACGATAGCAATCAGCCCCAGCATTTT.

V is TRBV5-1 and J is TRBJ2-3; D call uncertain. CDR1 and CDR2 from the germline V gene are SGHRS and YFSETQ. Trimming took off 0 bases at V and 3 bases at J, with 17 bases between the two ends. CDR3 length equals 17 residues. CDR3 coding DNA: TGCGCCAGCAGCTTGGTCGGTTCAGGACCTGGGACAGATACGCAGTATTTT. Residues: CASSLVGSGPGTDTQYF.

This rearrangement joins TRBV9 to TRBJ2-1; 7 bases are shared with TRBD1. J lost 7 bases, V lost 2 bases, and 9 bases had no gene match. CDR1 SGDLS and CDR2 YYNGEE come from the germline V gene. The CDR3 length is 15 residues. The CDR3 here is CASSVDRQRWNEQFF. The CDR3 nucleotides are TGTGCCAGCAGCGTGGACAGGCAACGGTGGAATGAGCAGTTCTTC.

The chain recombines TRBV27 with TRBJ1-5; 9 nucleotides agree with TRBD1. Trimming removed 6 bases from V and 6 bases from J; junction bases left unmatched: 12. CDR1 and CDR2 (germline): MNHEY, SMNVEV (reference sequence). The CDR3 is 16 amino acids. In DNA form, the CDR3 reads TGTGCCAGCAGGACCACAGGGGGCGGCATACTTCAGCCCCAGCATTTT. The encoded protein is CASRTTGGGILQPQHF.

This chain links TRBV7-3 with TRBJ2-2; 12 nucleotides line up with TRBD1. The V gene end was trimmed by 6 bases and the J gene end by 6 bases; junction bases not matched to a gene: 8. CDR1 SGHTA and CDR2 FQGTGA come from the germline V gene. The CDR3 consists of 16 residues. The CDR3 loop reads CASSPPGQGAAGELFF. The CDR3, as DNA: TGTGCCAGCAGTCCCCCGGGACAGGGGGCCGCCGGGGAGCTGTTTTTT. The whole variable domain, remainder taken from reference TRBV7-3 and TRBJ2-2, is GAGVSQTPSNKVTEKGKYVELRCDPISGHTALYWYRQSLGQGPEFLIYFQGTGAADDSGLPNDRFFAVRPEGSVSTLKIQRTERGDSAVYLCASSPPGQGAAGELFFGEGSRLTVL.

This chain's CDR3 is CASSGGSGSASTDTQYF. The CDR3 DNA reads TGTGCCAGCAGTGGGGGTAGCGGTTCCGCTAGTACAGATACGCAGTATTTT. The V and J genes are TRBV6-4 and TRBJ2-3, with a tentative D call TRBD2 (6 bases). The CDR3 extends over 17 amino acids. Trimming shortened V by 4 bases and J by 3 bases, and 20 bases separated the two germline ends. Germline lookup yields CDR1 MRHNA and CDR2 SNTAGT.

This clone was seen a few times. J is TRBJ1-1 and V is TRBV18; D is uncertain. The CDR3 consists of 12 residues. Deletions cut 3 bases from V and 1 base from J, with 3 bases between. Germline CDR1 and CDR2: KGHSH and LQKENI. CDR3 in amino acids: CASSPANTEAFF. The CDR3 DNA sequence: TGTGCCAGCTCACCGGCGAACACTGAAGCTTTCTTT.

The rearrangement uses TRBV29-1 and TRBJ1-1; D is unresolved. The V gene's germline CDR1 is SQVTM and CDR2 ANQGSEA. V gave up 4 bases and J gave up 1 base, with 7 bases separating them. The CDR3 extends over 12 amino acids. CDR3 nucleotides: TGCAGCGTTGGGATCCAGAACACTGAAGCTTTCTTT. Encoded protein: CSVGIQNTEAFF.

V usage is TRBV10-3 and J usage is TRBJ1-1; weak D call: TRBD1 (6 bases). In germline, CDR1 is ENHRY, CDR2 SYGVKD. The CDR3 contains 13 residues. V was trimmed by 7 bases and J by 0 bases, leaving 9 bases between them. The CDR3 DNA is TGTGCCATCAAAGGACAGTTGAACACTGAAGCTTTCTTT. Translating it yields CAIKGQLNTEAFF.

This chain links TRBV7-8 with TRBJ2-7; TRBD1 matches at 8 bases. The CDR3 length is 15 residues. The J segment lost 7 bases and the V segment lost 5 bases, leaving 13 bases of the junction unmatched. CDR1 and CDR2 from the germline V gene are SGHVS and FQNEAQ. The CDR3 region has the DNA TGTGCCAGCAGCACCTCTTCGGGACAGGCCCAGGAGCAGTACTTC. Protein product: CASSTSSGQAQEQYF.